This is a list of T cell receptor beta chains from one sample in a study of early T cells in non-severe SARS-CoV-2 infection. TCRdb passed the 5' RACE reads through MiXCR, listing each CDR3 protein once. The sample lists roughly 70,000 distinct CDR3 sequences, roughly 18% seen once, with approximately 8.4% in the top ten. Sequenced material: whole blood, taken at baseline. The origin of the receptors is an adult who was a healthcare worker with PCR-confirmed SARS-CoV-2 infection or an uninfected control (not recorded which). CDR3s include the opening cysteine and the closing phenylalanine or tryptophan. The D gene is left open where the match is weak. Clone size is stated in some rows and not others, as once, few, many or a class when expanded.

cdr3_aa: CASSSTTDGNTEAFF; cdr3_nt: TGTGCCAGCAGCTCAACTACGGATGGGAACACTGAAGCTTTCTTT; clone_size: .; j_call: TRBJ1-1; v_call: TRBV6-5; d_call: .
cdr3_aa: CASSETRNTEAFF; cdr3_nt: TGTGCCAGCAGTGAGACACGGAACACTGAAGCTTTCTTT; clone_size: .; j_call: TRBJ1-1; v_call: TRBV6-1; d_call: .
cdr3_aa: CASSRGSNQPQHF; cdr3_nt: TGTGCCAGCAGCAGGGGTAGCAATCAGCCCCAGCATTTT; clone_size: many; j_call: TRBJ1-5; v_call: TRBV7-8; d_call: .
cdr3_aa: CASSLGEYNSPLHF; cdr3_nt: TGTGCCAGCAGCTTAGGGGAGTATAATTCACCCCTCCACTTT; clone_size: few; j_call: TRBJ1-6; v_call: TRBV7-9; d_call: .
cdr3_aa: CASSYVSLGTVTEAFF; cdr3_nt: TGTGCCAGCAGTTACGTTAGCTTGGGAACAGTCACTGAAGCTTTCTTT; clone_size: .; j_call: TRBJ1-1; v_call: TRBV6-5; d_call: .
cdr3_aa: CASSERVRAGGSYGEELFF; cdr3_nt: TGTGCCAGCAGTGAACGAGTAAGAGCGGGAGGATCGTACGGAGAGGAGCTGTTTTTT; clone_size: few; j_call: TRBJ2-2; v_call: TRBV25-1; d_call: TRBD2
cdr3_aa: CASSLARTYNEQFF; cdr3_nt: TGTGCCAGCAGCTTAGCGAGGACGTACAATGAGCAGTTCTTC; clone_size: .; j_call: TRBJ2-1; v_call: TRBV7-2; d_call: .
cdr3_aa: CASSPASQGYEQYF; cdr3_nt: TGTGCCAGCTCACCGGCCAGTCAAGGGTACGAGCAGTACTTC; clone_size: many; j_call: TRBJ2-7; v_call: TRBV18; d_call: .
cdr3_aa: CSARGQGRVNEQYF; cdr3_nt: TGCAGTGCGAGAGGACAGGGGCGAGTCAACGAGCAGTACTTC; clone_size: .; j_call: TRBJ2-7; v_call: TRBV20-1; d_call: TRBD1
cdr3_aa: CASSLDARYYEQYF; cdr3_nt: TGTGCCAGCAGCTTAGATGCTAGATACTACGAGCAGTACTTC; clone_size: .; j_call: TRBJ2-7; v_call: TRBV7-9; d_call: .
cdr3_aa: CASSLNQGGSHQPQHF; cdr3_nt: TGTGCCAGCAGCTTAAACCAGGGGGGAAGTCATCAGCCCCAGCATTTT; clone_size: .; j_call: TRBJ1-5; v_call: TRBV7-8; d_call: TRBD1
cdr3_aa: CASSIPGPSEQYF; cdr3_nt: TGTGCCAGTAGTATCCCCGGGCCGAGCGAGCAGTACTTC; clone_size: .; j_call: TRBJ2-7; v_call: TRBV19; d_call: .
cdr3_aa: CASSWDRSSEQYF; cdr3_nt: TGTGCCAGCAGCTGGGACAGGTCGAGCGAGCAGTACTTC; clone_size: .; j_call: TRBJ2-7; v_call: TRBV6-6; d_call: TRBD1
cdr3_aa: CASSPGGWTGVNTGELFF; cdr3_nt: TGTGCCAGCAGCCCAGGGGGATGGACAGGGGTGAACACCGGGGAGCTGTTTTTT; clone_size: .; j_call: TRBJ2-2; v_call: TRBV7-6; d_call: TRBD1
cdr3_aa: CASSRQGNTEAFF; cdr3_nt: TGTGCCAGCAGTAGACAGGGTAACACTGAAGCTTTCTTT; clone_size: few; j_call: TRBJ1-1; v_call: TRBV6-5; d_call: TRBD1
cdr3_aa: CASREQDSGNTIYF; cdr3_nt: TGTGCCAGCAGGGAACAGGATTCTGGAAACACCATATATTTT; clone_size: .; j_call: TRBJ1-3; v_call: TRBV6-7; d_call: .
cdr3_aa: CASSQELAGVTDTQYF; cdr3_nt: TGTGCCAGCAGCCAAGAACTAGCGGGGGTAACAGATACGCAGTATTTT; clone_size: few; j_call: TRBJ2-3; v_call: TRBV14; d_call: TRBD2
cdr3_aa: CASSQTGYNSPLHF; cdr3_nt: TGTGCCAGCAGCCAAACGGGTTATAATTCACCCCTCCACTTT; clone_size: few; j_call: TRBJ1-6; v_call: TRBV14; d_call: .
cdr3_aa: CASSLVWGTGYTF; cdr3_nt: TGTGCCAGCAGTTTAGTTTGGGGGACCGGCTACACCTTC; clone_size: .; j_call: TRBJ1-2; v_call: TRBV12-3/TRBV12-4; d_call: .
cdr3_aa: CASSVGYNEQFF; cdr3_nt: TGTGCCAGCAGCGTGGGGTACAATGAGCAGTTCTTC; clone_size: few; j_call: TRBJ2-1; v_call: TRBV9; d_call: .